The rows below give T cell receptor beta chains drawn from one sample of a study of graft-versus-host responses after intestinal transplantation. The method was immunoSEQ multiplex PCR; TCRdb's version includes in-frame clones alone and lacks a portion of them. The table records 60,000 to 80,000 clones, less than 95% of them present only once. Antigen specificity for these receptors is unknown. Source: unstimulated CD8+ T cells sorted from spleen or lymph node cells, taken before intestinal transplant. The receptors here all came from a human donor who received an intestinal transplant. Both conserved end residues are part of each CDR3. D genes are given only for firm matches. Size is stated for part of the rows, as once, few or many counts, or as a class when the clone is expanded.

TGTGCCAGCAGTTTAGGGGGCAGCGGAAACACCATATATTTT,CASSLGGSGNTIYF,-,TRBJ1-3,TRBV27,-
TGTGCCAGCAGCCCGATCGGAGAGACCCAGTACTTC,CASSPIGETQYF,-,TRBJ2-5,TRBV6-1,-
TGTGCCAGCAGTTCCTTAGCGGGGGGGGTGAGTGAGACCCAGTACTTC,CASSSLAGGVSETQYF,TRBD2,TRBJ2-5,TRBV28,-
TGTGCCAGCATCGGGAGGGCGGCTGATGGCTACACCTTC,CASIGRAADGYTF,-,TRBJ1-2,TRBV2,-
TGCGCCAGCAGCCCCGGAGACAGGGGGTACGAGCAGTACTTC,CASSPGDRGYEQYF,TRBD1,TRBJ2-7,TRBV4-1,-
TGCGCCAGCAGCCCAGAGCGGGGGGGCACAGATACGCAGTATTTT,CASSPERGGTDTQYF,TRBD2,TRBJ2-3,TRBV5-1,-
TGTGCCAGCAGTGACGGGTGGGGCAGTGAGTTCTTC,CASSDGWGSEFF,-,TRBJ2-1,TRBV6-4,-
TGTGCCACCAGCAGAGGACTCGGGGGGGGAATGGGCACTGAAGCTTTCTTT,CATSRGLGGGMGTEAFF,-,TRBJ1-1,TRBV15,-
TGTGCCAGCAGTACAGGAAACACTGAAGCTTTCTTT,CASSTGNTEAFF,-,TRBJ1-1,TRBV6-1,-
TGTGCCAGCTCACCGCGGGAATTCGCCGGGGAGCTGTTTTTT,CASSPREFAGELFF,-,TRBJ2-2,TRBV18,-
TGTGCCAGCAGCCCCGGGGGGGGTTACACTGAAGCTTTCTTT,CASSPGGGYTEAFF,-,TRBJ1-1,TRBV27,-
TGTGCCAGCACGAACAGGGGGACTGAAGCTTTCTTT,CASTNRGTEAFF,TRBD1,TRBJ1-1,TRBV6-5,-
TGTGCCAGACGGGACAGGAGTATTACAGATACGCAGTATTTT,CARRDRSITDTQYF,TRBD1,TRBJ2-3,TRBV2,once
TGTGCCAGCAGTCGCCAAGAGACCCAGTACTTC,CASSRQETQYF,-,TRBJ2-5,TRBV13,-
TGTGCCAGCAGCGGCGATCAGGGAAAGTACTTC,CASSGDQGKYF,-,TRBJ2-4,TRBV9,-
TGTGCTGGAGACAGTGGTATGAACACTGAAGCTTTCTTT,CAGDSGMNTEAFF,-,TRBJ1-1,TRBV12-5,-
TGTGCCAGCAGCTTGGGGACTAGCGGTCCCTACGAGCAGTACTTC,CASSLGTSGPYEQYF,TRBD2,TRBJ2-7,TRBV5-6,-
TGCGCCAGCAGCCAATGGGGAGGGACAGGAGAAGGGGAGCAGTACTTC,CASSQWGGTGEGEQYF,-,TRBJ2-7,TRBV4-1,-
TGTGCCAGCAGCGACGGGACAGGGCCCGGCTACACCTTC,CASSDGTGPGYTF,TRBD1,TRBJ1-2,TRBV9,-
TGTGCCAGCAGTCCCGGACTCGACATGAACACTGAAGCTTTCTTT,CASSPGLDMNTEAFF,-,TRBJ1-1,TRBV6-6,-
TGTGCCAGCAGCTTGACTAGCTACCCCTACGAGCAGTACTTC,CASSLTSYPYEQYF,-,TRBJ2-7,TRBV5-6,-
TGTGCCAGCAGCCCAGGGGGTGGTTCACCCCTCCACTTT,CASSPGGGSPLHF,TRBD1,TRBJ1-6,TRBV5-6,-
TGCGCCAGCAGCTTGGAAAGGGGGGGCGATGAGCAGTTCTTC,CASSLERGGDEQFF,-,TRBJ2-1,TRBV5-1,-
TGTGCCAGCAGCCAGGTAGGGGGGGCCGCCTCCTACGAGCAGTACTTC,CASSQVGGAASYEQYF,-,TRBJ2-7,TRBV7-9,-
TGTGCCAGCAGCTTAGCGAGCGGTGCTAATGAAAAACTGTTTTTT,CASSLASGANEKLFF,-,TRBJ1-4,TRBV7-8,-
TGTGCCAGCTCACCCGGGTACGAGCAGTACTTC,CASSPGYEQYF,-,TRBJ2-7,TRBV2,-
TGTGCCATCAGTGTGGGGACTAGCGGGGGCTCCTACGAGCAGTACTTC,CAISVGTSGGSYEQYF,TRBD2,TRBJ2-7,TRBV10-3,-
TGTGCCACCAGCACCTCCTCGGGGGTAGACACTGAAGCTTTCTTT,CATSTSSGVDTEAFF,-,TRBJ1-1,TRBV15,-
TGTGCCAGCAGCTTAGTTTGGCCCTCTGGAAACACCATATATTTT,CASSLVWPSGNTIYF,-,TRBJ1-3,TRBV7-9,-
TGTGCCAGCAGCTCTCCCGGGACAGGGACCGGGGAGCTGTTTTTT,CASSSPGTGTGELFF,TRBD1,TRBJ2-2,TRBV7-8,-
TGTGCCAGCTCACCAGGCGGTCTCTATGGCTACACCTTC,CASSPGGLYGYTF,-,TRBJ1-2,TRBV18,-
TGTGCCAGCAGCTTCGCTAGCGGACCACAAGAGACCCAGTACTTC,CASSFASGPQETQYF,TRBD2,TRBJ2-5,TRBV11-2,-
TGTGCCACCACGGGGGGGGCGTTTGTTGCGCAGTATTTT,CATTGGAFVAQYF,TRBD2,TRBJ2-3,TRBV25-1,-
TGTGCCAGCAGCTTAGAGTTGGGCACACGCACAGATACGCAGTATTTT,CASSLELGTRTDTQYF,-,TRBJ2-3,TRBV11-2,-
TGTGCCAGCAGTGTGCGGGGGGCCCCAGAAAGAACTAACTATGGCTACACCTTC,CASSVRGAPERTNYGYTF,-,TRBJ1-2,TRBV5-6,few
TGTGCCAGCAGTCCCCCGGTTAGCGGACAAGAGACCCAGTACTTC,CASSPPVSGQETQYF,-,TRBJ2-5,TRBV6-6,-
TGTGCCAGCAGCTCGACAGGGGTCACTGAAGCTTTCTTT,CASSSTGVTEAFF,TRBD1,TRBJ1-1,TRBV9,-
TGTGCCAGCAGCTACGGGGGGAACACTGAAGCTTTCTTT,CASSYGGNTEAFF,-,TRBJ1-1,TRBV7-9,-
TGTGCCAGCAGCGTAGTAACAGGGGGATCCACAGATACGCAGTATTTT,CASSVVTGGSTDTQYF,TRBD1,TRBJ2-3,TRBV9,-
TGTGCCAGCAGCCCCTCTCCCTACCCGGGAGAGCAGTACTTC,CASSPSPYPGEQYF,-,TRBJ2-7,TRBV7-9,-
TGTGCCAGCAGTTACTCGTTAGACACCGGGGAGCTGTTTTTT,CASSYSLDTGELFF,-,TRBJ2-2,TRBV6-5,-
TGTGCCAGCAGCCCAGGTGGAGAGCGGGGGGGGCCCGGGGAGCTGTTTTTT,CASSPGGERGGPGELFF,TRBD2,TRBJ2-2,TRBV13,-
TGTGCCAGCAGACATTACAATGAGCAGTTCTTC,CASRHYNEQFF,-,TRBJ2-1,TRBV2,-
TGCAGCGTGGGACAGAGAGACTACGAGCAGTACTTC,CSVGQRDYEQYF,TRBD1,TRBJ2-7,TRBV29-1,-
TGTGCCAGCGGCGGGGCCAAAAACATTCAGTACTTC,CASGGAKNIQYF,-,TRBJ2-4,TRBV2,-
TGTGCCAGCAGCCTACTAGCGGGGAACGGGGAGCTGTTTTTT,CASSLLAGNGELFF,TRBD2,TRBJ2-2,TRBV6-6,-
TGCAGCGTTGCAGGGGTAGAAGAGACCCAGTACTTC,CSVAGVEETQYF,-,TRBJ2-5,TRBV29-1,few
TGTGCCATCAGTGAAGGGGTGAGCAATCAGCCCCAGCATTTT,CAISEGVSNQPQHF,-,TRBJ1-5,TRBV10-3,-
TGTGCCAGCAGCGTAGGCGGGGCGGGGACAGATACGCAGTATTTT,CASSVGGAGTDTQYF,-,TRBJ2-3,TRBV9,-
TGTGCCAGCAGCTTCTCTAGCGGAGACTACAATGAGCAGTTCTTC,CASSFSSGDYNEQFF,TRBD2,TRBJ2-1,TRBV11-2,-
TGTGCCAGCAACCAACAGGGGGGGGCTGTTGAAGCTTTCTTT,CASNQQGGAVEAFF,TRBD1,TRBJ1-1,TRBV6-5,-
TGTGCCAGCAGTTCCCTCGGCCAAGAGACCCAGTACTTC,CASSSLGQETQYF,-,TRBJ2-5,TRBV6-5,once
TGTGCCAGCAGTTGGGGCCAGAGTATCTCCTACAATGAGCAGTTCTTC,CASSWGQSISYNEQFF,-,TRBJ2-1,TRBV6-6,-
TGTGCCAGCAGCGAGGGACTAGTTACAGATACGCAGTATTTT,CASSEGLVTDTQYF,TRBD2,TRBJ2-3,TRBV13,-
TGTGCCAGCAGCTCCCCCGGGACAACTAATGAAAAACTGTTTTTT,CASSSPGTTNEKLFF,-,TRBJ1-4,TRBV9,-
TGTGCCACTGGAACAGGGGACGGCTACACCTTC,CATGTGDGYTF,TRBD1,TRBJ1-2,TRBV19,few
TGTGCCAGCAGGTTAGGAGTAGATGGCTACACCTTC,CASRLGVDGYTF,-,TRBJ1-2,TRBV13,-
TGTGCCAGCAGCCGGCAACAGGGGGCCACCTACAATGAGCAGTTCTTC,CASSRQQGATYNEQFF,TRBD1,TRBJ2-1,TRBV7-6,-